The TCR beta chain described here comes from a study of T cells after yellow fever vaccination. Notes on the study in general: The appearance of a small share of clonotypes in both CD4 and CD8 compartments was observed. Secondary responses were weaker yet peaked faster, day 5 versus 15. Re-detected after boosting: most primary clones, around 96% of CD4 and about 85% of CD8.

Researchers made TCR cDNA using 5'RACE template switching, and this step added a universal primer site and UMIs. In TCRdb, the 5' RACE reads were re-called with MiXCR into one record per CDR3 protein. In the table there are around 550,000 distinct CDR3 sequences, roughly a fifth of which are singletons. As for this clonotype: The antigen remains unidentified.

This CDR3 is 16 amino acids long. Trimming shortened V by 0 bases and J by 1 base, and 12 bases separated the two germline ends. From germline, CDR1 is DFQATT and CDR2 SNEGSKA (reference sequence). This material consisted of PBMCs, taken 15 days after the yellow fever booster vaccination. The sequence derives from a man younger than 45 who received the YFV17D yellow fever vaccine. The chain combines TRBV20-1 with TRBJ2-2; perhaps TRBD1 as D (5 bases). Here the CDR3 DNA reads TGCAGTGCTAGAGAGGGGCGGACCGGGAACACCGGGGAGCTGTTTTTT. Amino acid sequence: CSAREGRTGNTGELFF.